Below, 8 T cell receptor beta chains from the same sample are listed, as sequenced in a study of shared clonotypes between healthy human individuals. Assay: immunoSEQ multiplex PCR; the TCRdb copy retains only in-frame clones and omits some. The sample has just over 2,000,000 clones, approximately 95% seen once. Input material: naive CD4+ T cells sorted from blood. Stated subset: CD45RA+ positively selected. These receptors all stem from a man aged 18 to 29 in good health.

This chain links TRBV6-5 with TRBJ2-1; 9 bases fit TRBD1. The J segment lost 8 bases and the V segment lost 0 bases, leaving 5 bases of the junction unmatched. This CDR3 contains 15 residues. Per the germline V gene, CDR1 is MNHEY and CDR2 is SVGAGI. The CDR3 coding sequence is TGTGCCAGCAGTTACTCTGGACAGGGGTTCGATGAGCAGTTCTTC. This sequence encodes CASSYSGQGFDEQFF.

The chain links TRBV7-8 to TRBJ2-7, with 9 bases lining up with TRBD1. Germline trimming cut 2 bases from V and 5 bases from J; bases unmatched to any gene: 10. The CDR3 covers 16 residues. Looked up from germline, CDR1 is SGHVS and CDR2 is FQNEAQ. CDR3 residues: CASSLPPTGGRHEQYF. As DNA, the CDR3 is TGTGCCAGCAGCTTACCCCCTACAGGGGGCCGCCACGAGCAGTACTTC.

CDR3 residues: CAWRDSSEQFGYTF. In nucleotides, the CDR3 is TGTGCCTGGAGGGACAGCAGCGAGCAGTTCGGCTACACCTTC. The chain carries TRBV30 and TRBJ1-2; D might be TRBD1 (6 bases). V was cut by 3 bases and J by 8 bases, with 19 bases left in between. CDR1 and CDR2 from the germline V gene are GTSNPN and SVGIG (reference sequence). There are 14 residues in the CDR3.

The V gene is TRBV10-1, the J gene TRBJ2-5, with a weak D call TRBD1 (6 bases). Trimming stripped 2 bases from V and 5 bases from J, with 15 bases between. The CDR3 is made up of 15 amino acids. In germline, CDR1 is WNHNN, CDR2 SYGVQD (reference sequence). The CDR3 DNA sequence: TGCGCCAGCAGTGAGGAGGGGGATGTCAGGGAGACCCAGTACTTC. The encoded protein is CASSEEGDVRETQYF.

The V and J genes are TRBV6-6 and TRBJ2-2; 8 bases agree with TRBD2. The germline V gene encodes CDR1 MNHNY and CDR2 SVGAGI (reference sequence). The CDR3 has 15 amino acids. Unmatched junction bases numbered 6, after V lost 6 bases and J lost 3 bases. DNA of the CDR3: TGTGCCAGCAGGGACGCGGGGGGCGACACCGGGGAGCTGTTTTTT. Encoded protein: CASRDAGGDTGELFF.

The chain is built from TRBV6-5 and TRBJ1-1; maybe TRBD1 (6 bases). Germline CDR1 MNHEY, CDR2 SVGAGI. Trimming pared 6 bases from V and 0 bases from J, leaving 11 bases between. The CDR3 runs to 14 residues. The CDR3 DNA reads as TGTGCCAGCAGCTGGACAGCTATGAACACTGAAGCTTTCTTT. It encodes CASSWTAMNTEAFF.

This chain joins TRBV4-1 and TRBJ2-7; a weak D match, TRBD1 (5 bases). This CDR3 spans 13 amino acids. Trimming shortened V by 3 bases and J by 5 bases, and 11 bases separated the two germline ends. The germline gives CDR1 MGHRA, CDR2 YSYEKL. The DNA for the CDR3 is TGCGCCAGCAGCCACTTAGACAGCAACGAGCAGTACTTC. Protein: CASSHLDSNEQYF.

The chain has TRBV5-4 and TRBJ1-2, with TRBD1 as a possible D gene (5 bases). V was trimmed by 0 bases and J by 5 bases, leaving 5 bases between them. The V gene's germline CDR1 is SGHNT and CDR2 YYREEE (reference sequence). The CDR3 consists of 12 residues. The CDR3 region is CASSLGQYGYTF. The CDR3 DNA is TGTGCCAGCAGCTTGGGACAGTATGGCTACACCTTC.